This TCR beta chain is from a study of blood T cell repertoires in COVID-19. Study in general: Sample material is recorded as cDNA or gDNA derived from T cells, B-cell-depleted T cells, or PBMCs.

This CDR3 spans 15 amino acids. Per germline, CDR1 LNHDA and CDR2 SQIVND (reference sequence). The V end lost 4 bases, the J end lost 1 base, and 10 bases lay between the germline ends. In the original processing: Reference gene primer amplification gave estimated nucleated cell counts. Generated by immunoSEQ multiplex PCR, the TCRdb table keeps only in-frame clones and is missing some. The V and J calls and clone size come from that table; D and trimming were worked out from the DNA. This table has hundreds of thousands of clones, 82% appearing once. Each participant's cohort was designated according to participant-reported clinical history. Two negative PCRs, clearance, or symptom resolution were required of recovered Cohort 3 donors.

The specimen sequenced was PBMCs or T cells enriched from blood (not recorded which). The J gene is TRBJ2-2, the V gene TRBV19, with D perhaps matching TRBD2 (6 bases). The TCR was taken from a woman aged 60-70 years who had recovered from COVID-19. In DNA, the CDR3 is TGTGCCAGTAGTACCGTGGGACTGAACACCGGGGAGCTGTTTTTT. Residues: CASSTVGLNTGELFF.